Below are 2 T cell receptor beta chains sequenced from a single sample in a study of T cell changes during pregnancy in multiple sclerosis (dated by TCRdb to the late 2010s). The library relied on the immunoSEQ multiplex PCR assay. The clones in this table, taken by TCRdb from immuneACCESS, are in-frame only. Not every clone is retained; where verified, under half of the shortfall comes from an unresolved V gene, and the cause of the rest is unknown. This sample is represented by around 95,000 clones; roughly 94% of them were singletons. In total, the top ten clones hold around 1.7% of the sample. Sample: peripheral blood, taken after pregnancy. These receptor sequences come from a female donor in good health, enrolled as a control in a pregnancy study.

The genes are TRBV18 and TRBJ2-3; no clear D. Trimming took 1 base from V and 5 from J, leaving 4 bases between them. This CDR3 is 12 amino acids long. Germline V gene sequence: CDR1 KGHSH, CDR2 LQKENI. The CDR3, as DNA: TGTGCCAGCTCACCACTGAGAGATACGCAGTATTTT. Its translation: CASSPLRDTQYF.

The V gene is TRBV10-3, the J gene TRBJ1-1; tentative D call: TRBD1 (5 bases). This CDR3 contains 15 residues. Trimming took 1 base from V and 0 from J, leaving 9 bases between them. CDR1 ENHRY and CDR2 SYGVKD come from the germline V gene. CDR3 residues: CAISEYPGVNTEAFF. The DNA of the CDR3 is TGTGCCATCAGTGAGTACCCGGGGGTGAACACTGAAGCTTTCTTT.